A single sample is the source of the 22 T cell receptor beta chains below, sequenced in a study of early T cells in non-severe SARS-CoV-2 infection. TCRdb analysed the 5' RACE reads with MiXCR anew, one entry per CDR3 protein. Of fewer than 35,000 distinct CDR3 sequences in the sample, approximately 5.3% were seen once. The sequenced material came from whole blood. The receptors originated from an adult who was a healthcare worker with PCR-confirmed SARS-CoV-2 infection or an uninfected control (not recorded which).

This clonotype was counted only a few times. This rearrangement joins TRBV6-1 to TRBJ1-5; D remains ambiguous. The germline V and J ends were trimmed by 5 bases and 2 bases, with 13 bases remaining between them. The CDR3 is 15 residues long. The V gene's germline CDR1 is MNHNS and CDR2 SASEGT. CDR3 coding DNA: TGTGCCAGCAGTACCCTCGGAGGCGGCAATCAGCCCCAGCATTTT. It yields the protein CASSTLGGGNQPQHF.

At least ten counts were recorded for this clonotype. The V call is TRBV14, the J call TRBJ2-5, with TRBD2 as a possible D gene (7 bases). CDR3 length: 15 residues. CDR1 is SGHDN, CDR2 FVKESK, per germline. V lost 2 bases to trimming and J lost 5 bases, with 15 bases between them. The CDR3 DNA follows: TGTGCCAGCAGCCAACAAGGGGGGGTCGGTGAGACCCAGTACTTC. Amino acid sequence: CASSQQGGVGETQYF.

At least ten counts were recorded for this clonotype. V is TRBV5-8 and J is TRBJ2-2; 7 nucleotides match TRBD1. Germline V gene lookup returns CDR1 SGHTS and CDR2 YDEGEE. The CDR3 length is 15 residues. V was clipped by 0 bases and J by 4 bases; unmatched bases: 3. Here the CDR3 reads CASSLETGPTGELFF. The CDR3 region has the DNA TGTGCCAGCAGCTTGGAGACAGGGCCCACCGGGGAGCTGTTTTTT.

This clonotype was counted many times. This chain connects TRBV20-1 to TRBJ2-3; TRBD2 is a possible D gene (6 bases). Trimming removed 6 bases at V and 4 bases at J, with 20 bases between. The CDR3 runs to 15 residues. Germline V CDR1 and CDR2: DFQATT, SNEGSKA (reference sequence). CDR3 in amino acids: CSAPSYISGADTQYF. The CDR3 nucleotides read TGCAGTGCCCCATCATATATTAGCGGAGCAGATACGCAGTATTTT.

This clonotype was observed many times. This rearrangement joins TRBV5-1 to TRBJ2-5, with 8 nucleotides matching TRBD2. Trimming cost V 2 bases and J 6 bases; bases outside gene matches: 6. Germline V lookup: CDR1 SGHRS, CDR2 YFSETQ. This CDR3 is built from 14 residues. This CDR3 reads CASSLDQRGKTQYF. The CDR3 nucleotides read TGCGCCAGCAGCTTAGACCAGCGGGGGAAGACCCAGTACTTC.

As concerns this clonotype: No conserved phenylalanine or tryptophan is present at the end of the CDR3, so a read error is the likely explanation. The chain is built from TRBV12-3 or TRBV12-4 and TRBJ2-1, with D unresolved. This CDR3 has 14 amino acids. Trimming removed 6 bases at V and 1 base at J, with 10 bases between. CDR3 in DNA: TGTGCCAGCAGCCAAGGTGGATCCTACAATGAGCAGTTCTAC. It yields the protein CASSQGGSYNEQFY.

This clonotype has ten or more counts. This chain connects TRBV12-5 to TRBJ2-2, with TRBD2 as a possible D gene (5 bases). The CDR3 spans 17 residues. The ends were cut back, 0 bases at V and 1 base at J, with 12 bases in the middle. Germline V lookup: CDR1 LGHNT, CDR2 FRNRAP. CDR3 region: CASGLVLVGWNTGELFF. The CDR3 DNA is TGTGCTAGTGGTTTGGTACTAGTGGGTTGGAACACCGGGGAGCTGTTTTTT.

There are many counts of this clonotype. The J gene is TRBJ2-7, the V gene TRBV29-1, with D possibly matching TRBD2 (6 bases). Germline values: CDR1 SQVTM, CDR2 ANQGSEA. The CDR3 extends over 13 amino acids. Trimming cost V 8 bases and J 3 bases, with 17 bases left between them. DNA for the CDR3: TGCAGCTCCACGGCGGGAATTATCTACGAGCAGTACTTC. It translates to CSSTAGIIYEQYF.

This clonotype was observed at least ten times. The J gene is TRBJ2-2, the V gene TRBV20-1, with TRBD2 matching over 7 bases. The germline V gene has CDR1 DFQATT and CDR2 SNEGSKA (reference sequence). CDR3 length equals 16 residues. The V and J ends lost 3 bases and 2 bases, in that order; junction bases with no gene match: 9. CDR3 in DNA: TGCAGTGCTAGCGGGGGGAGTAGACGTAACACCGGGGAGCTGTTTTTT. Protein sequence: CSASGGSRRNTGELFF.

Many counts were recorded for this clonotype. V and J are TRBV7-2 and TRBJ1-2; no clear D gene. This CDR3 is built from 14 residues. CDR1 and CDR2 (germline): SGHTA, FQGNSA. The ends were cut back, 1 base at V and 4 bases at J, with 10 bases in the middle. CDR3 region: CASSLDRHVYGYTF. The CDR3 DNA reads TGTGCCAGCAGCTTAGATAGACACGTCTATGGCTACACCTTC.

This clonotype has ten or more counts. V is TRBV6-5 and J is TRBJ2-3; 8 bases agree with TRBD2. CDR3 length: 14 residues. Trimming at V came to 1 base and at J to 9 bases, leaving 6 bases not matched to a gene. Germline V gene sequence: CDR1 MNHEY, CDR2 SVGAGI. The CDR3 loop reads CASSYYPGGPTQYF. CDR3 in DNA: TGTGCCAGCAGTTACTATCCGGGAGGGCCCACGCAGTATTTT.

This clonotype was seen at least ten times. The V and J genes are TRBV6-5 and TRBJ1-3; D remains unclear. The CDR3 length is 16 residues. The V and J ends lost 2 bases and 0 bases respectively, with 11 bases between them. Germline CDR1 is MNHEY and CDR2 is SVGAGI. The CDR3 sequence is CASSYGGYSSGNTIYF. The CDR3 bases are TGTGCCAGCAGTTACGGCGGGTACTCCTCTGGAAACACCATATATTTT.

J is TRBJ2-7 and V is TRBV27; possibly TRBD1 for D (6 bases). The germline V and J ends were trimmed by 7 bases and 2 bases, with 21 bases remaining between them. Germline CDR1 and CDR2: MNHEY and SMNVEV (reference sequence). The CDR3 covers 16 residues. The CDR3: CASTPLGSSGAYEQYF. The DNA of the CDR3 is TGTGCCAGCACTCCCCTGGGGTCGTCAGGGGCCTACGAGCAGTACTTC.

Notes on this clonotype: This sequence may be a read error, since a much larger clone differs from it by one base. The gene calls are TRBV18 and TRBJ1-4; D unclear. This CDR3 has 14 residues. Looked up from germline, CDR1 is KGHSH and CDR2 is LQKENI. CDR3 protein: CVSSPRDTNEKLFF. DNA for the CDR3: TGTGTCAGCTCACCCCGGGATACTAATGAAAAACTGTTTTTT.

This clonotype was picked up a small number of times. The rearrangement links TRBV5-1 to TRBJ2-1; TRBD2 agrees at 11 bases. The CDR3 sequence is 18 residues long. Germline loops: CDR1 SGHRS, CDR2 YFSETQ. V dropped 4 bases and J dropped 1; count of bases not matched to a gene: 10. The CDR3 spells CASSRTLGTSGSYNEQFF. For the CDR3, the DNA is TGCGCCAGCAGCAGAACCCTAGGGACTAGCGGTTCCTACAATGAGCAGTTCTTC.

This clonotype was seen more than once but under ten times. The V gene is TRBV21-1, the J gene TRBJ2-7; TRBD1 was called by the table and not checked on the DNA. TRBV21-1 constitutes a pseudogene. The CDR3 sequence is 15 residues long. CDR3: CASSSPIRVSYEQYF. The CDR3 DNA is TGTGCCAGCAGCAGCCCAATCAGGGTCTCCTACGAGCAGTACTTC.

A few counts support this clonotype. The V and J genes are TRBV10-1 and TRBJ2-5; tentatively, D is TRBD1 or TRBD2 (6 bases each). The germline V gene encodes CDR1 WNHNN and CDR2 SYGVQD (reference sequence). The CDR3 consists of 15 residues. V dropped 0 bases and J dropped 1 base, with 9 bases sitting between them. The CDR3 here is CASSESRDIQETQYF. CDR3 bases: TGCGCCAGCAGTGAGTCGCGGGACATCCAAGAGACCCAGTACTTC.

The sample holds many counts of this clonotype. The chain joins TRBV4-2 to TRBJ2-2; the D is unclear. Germline lookup yields CDR1 LGHNA and CDR2 YNFKEQ. Between the trimmed V and J ends, which lost 3 bases and 6 bases, there was a span of 5 bases. CDR3 length equals 12 residues. CDR3 amino acids: CASSQVPGELFF. DNA for the CDR3: TGTGCCAGCAGCCAGGTCCCCGGGGAGCTGTTTTTT.

This clonotype was picked up a small number of times. The genes are TRBV12-3 or TRBV12-4 and TRBJ1-2, with D tentatively TRBD1 (5 bases). V lost 2 bases to trimming and J lost 5 bases, with 9 bases between them. This CDR3 has 13 amino acids. The CDR3 sequence: CASSLRGGYGYTF. As DNA, the CDR3 is TGTGCCAGCAGTTTAAGGGGAGGGTATGGCTACACCTTC.

By share, this clonotype ranks as medium-sized. V gene TRBV2 combines with J gene TRBJ2-2; possibly TRBD1 or TRBD2 for D (6 bases each). The CDR3 sequence is 15 residues long. From germline, CDR1 is SNHLY and CDR2 FYNNEI. V dropped 3 bases and J dropped 4 bases, with 12 bases sitting between them. CDR3 protein: CASSEVQGGTGELFF. CDR3 coding DNA: TGTGCCAGCAGTGAGGTACAGGGAGGCACCGGGGAGCTGTTTTTT.

This clonotype showed up many times. The chain carries TRBV10-1 and TRBJ2-5; D possibly corresponds to TRBD2 (5 bases). The CDR3 is 13 amino acids. CDR1 is WNHNN and CDR2 is SYGVQD in the germline V gene (reference sequence). V was trimmed by 3 bases and J by 7 bases, leaving 12 bases between them. The CDR3 spells CASSETSTSTQYF. CDR3 bases: TGCGCCAGCAGTGAAACTAGTACGTCGACCCAGTACTTC.

This chain joins TRBV28 and TRBJ2-3; TRBD2 aligns across 8 bases. Looked up from germline, CDR1 is MDHEN and CDR2 is SYDVKM. J gave up 0 bases and V 3 bases, and 23 bases lay outside the gene matches. The CDR3 runs 22 residues. CDR3 in amino acids: CASSFRPFGSGNIPASTDTQYF. CDR3 bases: TGTGCCAGCAGTTTTCGGCCTTTTGGTAGCGGGAATATCCCGGCAAGCACAGATACGCAGTATTTT. Filled out from reference TRBV28 and TRBJ2-3, the complete variable domain reads DVKVTQSSRYLVKRTGEKVFLECVQDMDHENMFWYRQDPGLGLRLIYFSYDVKMKEKGDIPEGYSVSREKKERFSLILESASTNQTSMYLCASSFRPFGSGNIPASTDTQYFGPGTRLTVL.